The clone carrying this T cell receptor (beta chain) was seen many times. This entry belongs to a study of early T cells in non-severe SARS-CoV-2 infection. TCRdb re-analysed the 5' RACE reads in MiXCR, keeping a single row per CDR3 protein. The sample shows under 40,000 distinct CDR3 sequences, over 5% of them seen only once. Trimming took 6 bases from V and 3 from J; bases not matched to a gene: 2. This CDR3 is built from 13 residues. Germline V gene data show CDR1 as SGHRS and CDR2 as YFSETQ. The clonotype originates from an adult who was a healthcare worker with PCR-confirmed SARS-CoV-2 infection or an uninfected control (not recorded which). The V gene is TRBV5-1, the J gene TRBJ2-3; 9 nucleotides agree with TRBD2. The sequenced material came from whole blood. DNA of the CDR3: TGCGCCAGCACCCTAGCGGGGACAGATACGCAGTATTTT. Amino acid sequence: CASTLAGTDTQYF.